The clone carrying this T cell receptor beta chain is a singleton in its sample. This entry belongs to a study of technical replicates of blood from a handful of donors. This CDR3 is 15 amino acids long. Trimming shortened V by 7 bases and J by 1 base, and 14 bases separated the two germline ends. The germline V gene has CDR1 LNHDA and CDR2 SQIVND (reference sequence). Generated by immunoSEQ multiplex PCR, the TCRdb table keeps only in-frame clones and is missing some. Of more than 65,000 clones listed, around 92% are singletons. This clonotype was sampled from a human donor in good health. Sequenced sample: T cells isolated from PBMCs. The V and J genes are TRBV19 and TRBJ1-3, with a tentative D call TRBD1 (6 bases). CDR3 nucleotides: TGTGCCAGTAAGGCACAGGGCAAATCTGGAAACACCATATATTTT. It encodes CASKAQGKSGNTIYF.